Presented here are 3 T cell receptor beta chains from one specimen sequenced in a study of T cells in Graves' hyperthyroidism and ophthalmopathy. Researchers amplified the TCR beta CDR3 regions from RNA transcripts. HTBI primers drove first-round RT-PCR of the TCR CDR3. TCRdb redid the calling of the multiplex PCR reads with MiXCR, one entry per CDR3 protein. The sample has some 580,000 distinct CDR3 sequences; 16% are singletons. Sequencing was done on a sample of blood. The receptor source for this set is a woman aged 35 to 49 with Graves' ophthalmopathy.

This clonotype was recorded at least ten times. This rearrangement joins TRBV7-6 to TRBJ2-7, with 9 bases lining up with TRBD1. This CDR3 is built from 15 residues. Trimming removed 4 bases from V and 3 bases from J; junction bases left unmatched: 7. Germline V gene lookup returns CDR1 SGHVS and CDR2 FNYEAQ. Here the CDR3 DNA reads TGTGCCAGCAGCTCCGGACAGGGGTTCAACTACGAGCAGTACTTC. Residues: CASSSGQGFNYEQYF. Drawing the rest from reference TRBV7-6 and TRBJ2-7, the complete variable domain is GAGVSQSPRYKVTKRGQDVALRCDPISGHVSLYWYRQALGQGPEFLTYFNYEAQQDKSGLPNDRFSAERPEGSISTLTIQRTEQRDSAMYRCASSSGQGFNYEQYFGPGTRLTVT.

There are many counts of this clonotype. The chain links TRBV30 to TRBJ2-5, with D perhaps given as TRBD1 or TRBD2 (5 bases each). Trimming removed 2 bases from V and 0 bases from J, with 7 bases in between. The CDR3 consists of 13 residues. CDR1 is GTSNPN and CDR2 is SVGIG in the germline V gene (reference sequence). DNA of the CDR3: TGTGCCTGGAGTTGGGGGAACCAAGAGACCCAGTACTTC. It yields the protein CAWSWGNQETQYF.

This clonotype was observed many times. V and J are TRBV11-2 and TRBJ2-4, with TRBD2 identical over 11 bases. There are 15 residues in the CDR3. Unmatched junction bases numbered 5, after V lost 4 bases and J lost 6 bases. The V gene's germline CDR1 is SGHAT and CDR2 FQNNGV. The CDR3 region is CASSSTSGEANIQYF. CDR3 nucleotides: TGTGCCAGCAGCTCGACTAGCGGGGAAGCAAACATTCAGTACTTC.